The clone carrying this T cell receptor beta chain came up many times. The data originate from a study of human T cells and chemical hapten exposure. Time point noted: patch test 1, 2 weeks after DPC sensitization. This sample's treatment: therapeutic diphenylcyclopropenone sensitization with weekly scalp DPC. Participating donors were patients with alopecia, aged 18 to 70 years, considered appropriate candidates for DPC. Each CDR3 protein gets one entry after TCRdb re-called the RACE reads with MiXCR. The table records some 350,000 distinct CDR3 sequences, around 7% of them present only once. This TCR came from a woman aged 18-30 years with alopecia areata. Some clones in this sample may be carry-over from other donors' samples. The material sequenced was whole blood, taken in connection with sensitization to the hapten diphenylcyclopropenone (DPC).

CDR3 sequence (DNA): TGTGCCAGCACCTACCAGGGGGCTGGCGAGCAGTACTTC. Translation gives CASTYQGAGEQYF. This chain connects TRBV7-9 to TRBJ2-7, with 8 positions matching TRBD1. This CDR3 comprises 13 residues. Trimming removed 7 bases from V and 6 bases from J; junction bases left unmatched: 8. From germline, CDR1 is SEHNR and CDR2 FQNEAQ (reference sequence).